The 32 T cell receptor beta chains listed next were all sequenced from one sample in a study of CD8 T cells in ankylosing spondylitis. TCRdb redid the calling of the 5' RACE reads with MiXCR, one entry per CDR3 protein. The profile shows 150,000 to 200,000 distinct CDR3 sequences, roughly 18% of them singletons. What was sequenced was blood, either unsorted or a sorted T cell fraction (not recorded which). The receptors come from a male donor aged 5-29 years with ankylosing spondylitis or in good health (not recorded which).

This clonotype showed up many times. The V gene is TRBV3-1, the J gene TRBJ2-6, with D hard to call. The germline V gene encodes CDR1 LGHDT and CDR2 YNNKEL (reference sequence). This CDR3 contains 15 residues. V lost 0 bases to trimming and J lost 1 base, with 4 bases between them. The CDR3 bases are TGTGCCAGCAGCCAAGATCTTTCTGGGGCCAACGTCCTGACTTTC. Translating gives CASSQDLSGANVLTF.

This clonotype was detected a few times. The V and J genes are TRBV20-1 and TRBJ1-2; 7 positions match TRBD1. The CDR3 loop spans 12 amino acids. Trimming removed 3 bases from V and 7 bases from J; junction bases left unmatched: 5. Per the germline V gene, CDR1 is DFQATT and CDR2 is SNEGSKA (reference sequence). The CDR3 DNA is TGCAGTGCTAGCTTACAGGGGACTGGCTACACCTTC. Its translation: CSASLQGTGYTF.

The J gene is TRBJ2-7, the V gene TRBV27; 9 bases align to TRBD2. V gave up 6 bases and J gave up 2 bases; unmatched junction bases: 8. Germline-derived CDR1 and CDR2 are MNHEY and SMNVEV (reference sequence). This CDR3 has 15 amino acids. CDR3 region: CASSHQREAPYEQYF. In DNA form, the CDR3 reads TGTGCCAGCAGCCATCAGCGGGAGGCCCCCTACGAGCAGTACTTC.

This clonotype was seen ten or more times. The genes are TRBV20-1 and TRBJ2-1; TRBD2 aligns across 8 bases. The V segment lost 3 bases and the J segment 1 base; nucleotides outside the gene matches: 2. The CDR3 is 14 residues long. Germline CDR1 reads DFQATT; CDR2 reads SNEGSKA (reference sequence). The CDR3 nucleotides read TGCAGTGCTAGCGGGAGGGCGTCCTACAATGAGCAGTTCTTC. Its protein product is CSASGRASYNEQFF.

J is TRBJ2-1 and V is TRBV10-1; TRBD2 agrees at 12 bases. With V trimmed by 4 bases and J by 3 bases, 1 base remained unmatched. CDR1 is WNHNN, CDR2 SYGVQD, per germline (reference sequence). The CDR3 runs 15 residues. CDR3 amino acids: CASSGLAGDYNEQFF. The CDR3 DNA is TGCGCCAGCAGTGGACTAGCGGGAGACTACAATGAGCAGTTCTTC.

This clonotype was counted at least ten times. The chain links TRBV7-9 to TRBJ1-1, with 9 bases fitting TRBD1. The CDR3 runs to 15 residues. The V gene end was trimmed by 5 bases and the J gene end by 3 bases; junction bases not matched to a gene: 7. Germline lookup yields CDR1 SEHNR and CDR2 FQNEAQ (reference sequence). This CDR3 is CASSLTRTGDTEAFF. The CDR3 region has the DNA TGTGCCAGCAGCCTAACTCGGACAGGGGACACTGAAGCTTTCTTT.

This clonotype was picked up many times. This chain joins TRBV5-1 and TRBJ2-7; TRBD1 or TRBD2 may be the D gene (5 bases each). CDR3 length: 15 amino acids. V shed 3 bases and J shed 5 bases, with 18 bases lying between them. Germline V gene data show CDR1 as SGHRS and CDR2 as YFSETQ. Here the CDR3 reads CASSSPWGNGDEQYV. The CDR3 DNA follows: TGCGCCAGCAGCTCCCCTTGGGGGAACGGGGACGAGCAGTACGTC.

This clonotype was counted at least ten times. The junction does not match germline at one end; this may be a read error. The chain has TRBV7-2 and TRBJ1-6, with D perhaps matching TRBD1 (5 bases). The CDR3 totals 14 residues. Looked up from germline, CDR1 is SGHTA and CDR2 is FQGNSA. The CDR3 here is CASSLKGHNPPLHF. Written as DNA, the CDR3 is TGTGCCAGCAGCTTAAAAGGACATAATCCACCCCTCCACTTT.

The gene calls are TRBV5-1 and TRBJ2-3, with TRBD2 identical over 7 bases. Germline CDR1 reads SGHRS; CDR2 reads YFSETQ. This CDR3 is 17 amino acids long. J lost 6 bases, V lost 2 bases, and 15 bases had no gene match. For the CDR3, the DNA is TGCGCCAGCAGCTTCTTCGGATCACTAGCGACCCGGGATACGCAGTATTTT. Residues: CASSFFGSLATRDTQYF. The complete variable domain, with remaining parts taken from reference TRBV5-1 and TRBJ2-3, reads KAGVTQTPRYLIKTRGQQVTLSCSPISGHRSVSWYQQTPGQGLQFLFEYFSETQRNKGNFPGRFSGRQFSNSRSEMNVSTLELGDSALYLCASSFFGSLATRDTQYFGPGTRLTVL.

This chain connects TRBV19 to TRBJ2-3, with D unresolved. Trimming took off 6 bases at V and 6 bases at J, with 10 bases between the two ends. Germline CDR1 reads LNHDA; CDR2 reads SQIVND (reference sequence). This CDR3 has 12 residues. CDR3 coding DNA: TGTGCCAGTAGCCTTTTAGGGGATACGCAGTATTTT. It encodes CASSLLGDTQYF.

In its sample, this clonotype was seen many times. The gene calls are TRBV28 and TRBJ2-7, with 11 bases identical to TRBD2. Trimming cost V 6 bases and J 1 base; bases outside gene matches: 5. The CDR3 spans 15 residues. Germline CDR1 is MDHEN and CDR2 is SYDVKM. The CDR3 region is CASSSLAGGSYEQYF. CDR3 nucleotides: TGTGCCAGCAGCTCTCTAGCGGGAGGTTCCTACGAGCAGTACTTC. Full variable domain (outside the CDR3, taken from reference TRBV28 and TRBJ2-7): DVKVTQSSRYLVKRTGEKVFLECVQDMDHENMFWYRQDPGLGLRLIYFSYDVKMKEKGDIPEGYSVSREKKERFSLILESASTNQTSMYLCASSSLAGGSYEQYFGPGTRLTVT.

Many counts were recorded for this clonotype. This chain links TRBV20-1 with TRBJ1-1; D gene unclear. Trimming stripped 3 bases from V and 5 bases from J, with 13 bases between. The CDR3 extends over 13 amino acids. Germline CDR1 is DFQATT and CDR2 is SNEGSKA (reference sequence). CDR3 DNA: TGCAGTGCTAGGGCCCCCGGCGGGACTGAAGCTTTCTTT. Residues: CSARAPGGTEAFF.

This clonotype was picked up many times. The chain joins TRBV5-1 to TRBJ2-7; either TRBD1 or TRBD2 may fit D (5 bases each). The V end was cut by 4 bases, the J end by 2 bases, with 10 bases between. Germline V gene sequence: CDR1 SGHRS, CDR2 YFSETQ. The CDR3 totals 13 residues. The CDR3 bases are TGCGCCAGCAGCGAACTAGGGGCCTACGAGCAGTACTTC. The encoded protein is CASSELGAYEQYF.

This chain joins TRBV11-2 and TRBJ1-2; D is ambiguous. The CDR3 totals 14 residues. Germline V gene data show CDR1 as SGHAT and CDR2 as FQNNGV. The V end was cut by 5 bases, the J end by 8 bases, with 18 bases between. As DNA, the CDR3 is TGTGCCAGCAGCGCCTTACGCAGTCAACGGGGCTACACCTTC. Encoded protein: CASSALRSQRGYTF. Drawing the rest from reference TRBV11-2 and TRBJ1-2, the complete variable domain is EAGVAQSPRYKIIEKRQSVAFWCNPISGHATLYWYQQILGQGPKLLIQFQNNGVVDDSQLPKDRFSAERLKGVDSTLKIQPAKLEDSAVYLCASSALRSQRGYTFGSGTRLTVV.

This clonotype was detected many times. V gene TRBV27 combines with J gene TRBJ1-5, with D possibly matching TRBD1 (5 bases). The CDR3 length is 15 residues. Germline CDR1 MNHEY, CDR2 SMNVEV (reference sequence). Between the trimmed V and J ends, which lost 2 bases and 4 bases, there was a span of 12 bases. The CDR3 protein is CASSLLGRGNQPQHF. DNA for the CDR3: TGTGCCAGCAGTTTACTGGGGCGGGGGAATCAGCCCCAGCATTTT.

This clonotype was seen repeatedly, ten times or more. The chain carries TRBV20-1 and TRBJ2-5; 8 bases are a match to TRBD2. From germline, CDR1 is DFQATT and CDR2 SNEGSKA (reference sequence). The CDR3 loop spans 10 amino acids. V lost 5 bases to trimming and J lost 13 bases; unmatched junction nucleotides: 6. The CDR3 is CSAGSGELYF. In nucleotides, the CDR3 is TGCAGTGCTGGTAGCGGGGAGTTGTACTTC.

This clonotype was counted ten times or more. J is TRBJ2-1 and V is TRBV29-1; 8 bases agree with TRBD2. Per the germline V gene, CDR1 is SQVTM and CDR2 is ANQGSEA. The CDR3 runs to 13 residues. J was trimmed by 5 bases and V by 5 bases; bases with no gene match: 5. The CDR3 region is CSVKTSAHNEQFF. The CDR3, as DNA: TGCAGCGTTAAGACTAGCGCCCACAATGAGCAGTTCTTC.

This clonotype came up many times. This CDR3 is CASKEVGGHLYNSPLHF. As DNA, the CDR3 is TGTGCCAGCAAGGAGGTCGGGGGCCACCTATATAATTCACCCCTCCACTTT. The chain combines TRBV6-5 with TRBJ1-6; D perhaps matches TRBD1 (6 bases). CDR3 size: 17 residues. Germline V CDR1 and CDR2: MNHEY, SVGAGI. Trimming took off 7 bases at V and 4 bases at J, with 20 bases between the two ends.

This clonotype was seen at least ten times. An end of the junction differs from the germline gene, which may be a read error. This chain links TRBV20-1 with TRBJ2-2; 9 positions match TRBD1. CDR1 and CDR2 (germline): DFQATT, SNEGSKA (reference sequence). This CDR3 region has 17 residues. The CDR3 nucleotides read TGCAGTGCTAGTCCACCGACCGGGACAGGGAACTCCGGGGAGCTGTTTTTT. Protein: CSASPPTGTGNSGELFF.

This clonotype has at least ten counts. Its ends do not fully match the called genes, so a read error is possible. The genes are TRBV27 and TRBJ2-3; TRBD2 is a possible D gene (6 bases). CDR3 length: 13 residues. Looked up from germline, CDR1 is MNHEY and CDR2 is SMNVEV (reference sequence). CDR3 in amino acids: CASRRTGDSNGHF. The CDR3 DNA reads TGTGCCAGCAGACGAACCGGGGACTCTAACGGGCATTTT.

The chain recombines TRBV6-5 with TRBJ2-1; 11 bases agree with TRBD2. CDR3 size: 18 residues. The V segment lost 4 bases and the J segment 4 bases; nucleotides outside the gene matches: 12. Germline lookup yields CDR1 MNHEY and CDR2 SVGAGI. CDR3 DNA sequence: TGTGCCAGCAGTTTGGGGACTAGCGGTATTGTCCCGTACAATGAGCAGTTCTTC. This encodes CASSLGTSGIVPYNEQFF.

This clonotype showed up many times. The rearrangement uses TRBV12-3 or TRBV12-4 and TRBJ2-2; 8 bases agree with TRBD1. Unmatched junction bases numbered 11, after V lost 7 bases and J lost 4 bases. CDR3 length: 16 residues. CDR3: CASTKGQGVGTGELFF. Here the CDR3 DNA reads TGTGCCAGCACCAAAGGACAGGGAGTCGGCACCGGGGAGCTGTTTTTT.

This clonotype was counted ten times or more. The J gene is TRBJ2-1, the V gene TRBV14; 8 bases agree with TRBD2. CDR3 length equals 17 residues. Germline V gene sequence: CDR1 SGHDN, CDR2 FVKESK. V lost 4 bases to trimming and J lost 0 bases; unmatched junction nucleotides: 8. Here the CDR3 DNA reads TGTGCCAGCAGCCTTAGCGGGACCCCTCGCTCCTACAATGAGCAGTTCTTC. This encodes CASSLSGTPRSYNEQFF.

The chain is built from TRBV12-3 or TRBV12-4 and TRBJ2-3; 8 bases match TRBD1. The ends lost 4 bases at V and 3 bases at J; junction bases unmatched: 3. This CDR3 has 14 amino acids. This CDR3 is CASSWDRRTDTQYF. CDR3 nucleotide sequence: TGTGCCAGCAGTTGGGACAGGCGGACAGATACGCAGTATTTT.

This clonotype was detected many times. CDR3 bases: TGTGCCAGCAGTGAAGACGGGACCGGGGAGCTGTTTTTT. Amino acids: CASSEDGTGELFF. J is TRBJ2-2 and V is TRBV25-1, with unresolved D. The CDR3 consists of 13 residues. V gave up 2 bases and J gave up 5 bases, with 6 bases separating them. Germline V gives CDR1 MGHDK, CDR2 SYGVNS.

This clonotype was picked up a small number of times. V and J are TRBV7-2 and TRBJ2-1; D may be TRBD1 or TRBD2 (5 bases each). Germline V CDR1 and CDR2: SGHTA, FQGNSA. V lost 5 bases, J lost 10 bases, and 15 bases lay in between. This CDR3 comprises 13 residues. DNA for the CDR3: TGTGCCAGCAGCCCCGGGACCATCTCCGAGCAGTTCTTC. It is translated as CASSPGTISEQFF.

The J gene is TRBJ2-7, the V gene TRBV7-2; D call uncertain. Germline CDR1 SGHTA, CDR2 FQGNSA. The CDR3 covers 14 residues. The V end was cut by 1 base, the J end by 7 bases, with 14 bases between. The CDR3 reads CASSLEVGPGEQYF. Here the CDR3 DNA reads TGTGCCAGCAGCTTAGAGGTCGGCCCTGGGGAGCAGTACTTC.

There are many counts of this clonotype. The chain recombines TRBV5-6 with TRBJ2-4; weak D call: TRBD2 (6 bases). In germline, CDR1 is SGHDT, CDR2 YYEEEE. Trimming pared 6 bases from V and 0 bases from J, leaving 16 bases between. This CDR3 has 16 amino acids. The CDR3, as DNA: TGTGCCAGCACTACGGGGGTAACACTAGCCAAAAACATTCAGTACTTC. As protein: CASTTGVTLAKNIQYF.

The count of this clonotype is one. The chain is built from TRBV12-3 or TRBV12-4 and TRBJ2-2; D gene unclear. Trimming stripped 3 bases from V and 6 bases from J, with 8 bases between. The length of the CDR3 is 13 residues. For the CDR3, the DNA is TGTGCCAGCAGTTTTGGGGTGTCCGGGGAGCTGTTTTTT. Its translation: CASSFGVSGELFF.

The table lists this clonotype with a count of one. CDR3: CASSAGQVYSGANVLTF. The CDR3 coding sequence is TGTGCCAGCAGTGCGGGACAGGTATACTCTGGGGCCAACGTCCTGACTTTC. The chain uses TRBV27 and TRBJ2-6; TRBD1 matches at 8 bases. With 5 bases clipped from V and 0 bases from J, the junction kept 6 bases outside the gene matches. The germline gives CDR1 MNHEY, CDR2 SMNVEV (reference sequence). The CDR3 is 17 amino acids.

V is TRBV18 and J is TRBJ1-1; no clear D. Looked up from germline, CDR1 is KGHSH and CDR2 is LQKENI. V gave up 0 bases and J gave up 1 base, with 12 bases separating them. The CDR3 spans 16 residues. The CDR3 sequence: CASSPPGPDENTEAFF. CDR3 nucleotides: TGTGCCAGCTCACCACCGGGCCCGGACGAGAACACTGAAGCTTTCTTT.

Many counts were recorded for this clonotype. The chain combines TRBV11-2 with TRBJ2-5; possibly TRBD1 for D (6 bases). V was trimmed by 4 bases and J by 1 base, leaving 16 bases between them. Germline CDR1 is SGHAT and CDR2 is FQNNGV. The CDR3 totals 16 residues. The CDR3 DNA follows: TGTGCCAGCAGCTCCCCTCCAGGGGCGGTCCAAGAGACCCAGTACTTC. This gives the protein CASSSPPGAVQETQYF.